These T cell receptor beta chains were read from a single sample in a study of blood T cell repertoires in COVID-19. TCRdb's table, derived via immunoSEQ multiplex PCR, lists solely in-frame clones and lacks some. The sample records some 250,000 clones, roughly 85% being singletons. The sequenced sample was peripheral blood. These receptors all come from a man aged 25 to 40 who had recovered from COVID-19. The CDR3 runs from the conserved cysteine through the conserved F or W. The D gene is left open where the match is weak. Part of the rows lack a size; the others show once, few, many or a class for expanded clones.

cdr3_aa: CASSPSVNMNTEAFF; v_call: TRBV18; d_call: .; clone_size: .
cdr3_aa: CASSTSGGDYEQYF; v_call: TRBV6-6; d_call: TRBD2; clone_size: .
cdr3_aa: CASSLVTGGYEQYF; v_call: TRBV7-9; d_call: TRBD1; clone_size: many
cdr3_aa: CASSPRGGRNSPLHF; v_call: TRBV6-2/TRBV6-3; d_call: .; clone_size: .
cdr3_aa: CASSSGQGKPYEQYF; v_call: TRBV5-1; d_call: TRBD1; clone_size: .
cdr3_aa: CASSFGTGLYTEAFF; v_call: TRBV7-9; d_call: TRBD1; clone_size: .
cdr3_aa: CASSPGSKNSPLHF; v_call: TRBV27; d_call: .; clone_size: .
cdr3_aa: CASKEIENTEAFF; v_call: TRBV27; d_call: .; clone_size: .
cdr3_aa: CASSSQGASLHEQFF; v_call: TRBV28; d_call: TRBD1; clone_size: .
cdr3_aa: CASSQSTGGSTDTQYF; v_call: TRBV3-1/TRBV3-2; d_call: TRBD2; clone_size: once
cdr3_aa: CASSSQQTGVAFF; v_call: TRBV7-9; d_call: .; clone_size: .
cdr3_aa: CASRPGQGWETQYF; v_call: TRBV19; d_call: TRBD1; clone_size: .
cdr3_aa: CASSQTGHEQYF; v_call: TRBV7-8; d_call: TRBD1; clone_size: .
cdr3_aa: CASSHDRGADTQYF; v_call: TRBV7-2; d_call: .; clone_size: .
cdr3_aa: CASSLIIGVLGTEAFF; v_call: TRBV7-2; d_call: .; clone_size: .
cdr3_aa: CASSFGGVEDTQYF; v_call: TRBV5-1; d_call: .; clone_size: .
cdr3_aa: CASSPVRSSGANVLTF; v_call: TRBV7-6; d_call: .; clone_size: .
cdr3_aa: CASSYAGKSGNTIYF; v_call: TRBV6-5; d_call: .; clone_size: .
cdr3_aa: CASSLASPNYGYTF; v_call: TRBV7-2; d_call: .; clone_size: .
cdr3_aa: CASSYHSTNQPQHF; v_call: TRBV6-5; d_call: .; clone_size: .
cdr3_aa: CASSLTRQADYTF; v_call: TRBV19; d_call: .; clone_size: .
cdr3_aa: CASSSTLGQIYTF; v_call: TRBV6-2/TRBV6-3; d_call: .; clone_size: .
cdr3_aa: CSASNLKGLGSDTEAFF; v_call: TRBV20-1; d_call: .; clone_size: .
cdr3_aa: CASTPRASGDGTDTQYF; v_call: TRBV4-1; d_call: TRBD2; clone_size: once
cdr3_aa: CASSGRTSGGLNEQFF; v_call: TRBV11-3; d_call: TRBD2; clone_size: once
cdr3_aa: CARSLARNTEAFF; v_call: TRBV5-3; d_call: .; clone_size: .
cdr3_aa: CASSEALGTGVGQPQHF; v_call: TRBV2; d_call: TRBD1; clone_size: .
cdr3_aa: CASTFLRGGGADEQYF; v_call: TRBV2; d_call: TRBD2; clone_size: .
cdr3_aa: CASSFGRIGGDTQYF; v_call: TRBV11-3; d_call: .; clone_size: .
cdr3_aa: CASSLVAVPSYEQYF; v_call: TRBV5-1; d_call: .; clone_size: .
cdr3_aa: CASSLETGSGNTIYF; v_call: TRBV5-1; d_call: TRBD1; clone_size: few
cdr3_aa: CASSQFSRDSLIYSGANVLTF; v_call: TRBV14; d_call: TRBD1; clone_size: .
cdr3_aa: CASNWGGQETQYF; v_call: TRBV6-5; d_call: TRBD2; clone_size: few
cdr3_aa: CASRTGTGDNGYTF; v_call: TRBV9; d_call: TRBD1; clone_size: .
cdr3_aa: CASSQDPATNEKLFF; v_call: TRBV3-1/TRBV3-2; d_call: .; clone_size: .
cdr3_aa: CASSQVEGTGANVLTF; v_call: TRBV3-1/TRBV3-2; d_call: .; clone_size: many
cdr3_aa: CASGLGDEQFF; v_call: TRBV6-5; d_call: .; clone_size: .
cdr3_aa: CASSQALKRGTDTQYF; v_call: TRBV4-3; d_call: .; clone_size: .
cdr3_aa: CASSSTDRGDYEQYF; v_call: TRBV7-9; d_call: TRBD1; clone_size: .
cdr3_aa: CASSGTRDRRSSYNSPLHF; v_call: TRBV6-1; d_call: TRBD1; clone_size: .
cdr3_aa: CASSEPGQVYEQYF; v_call: TRBV21-1; d_call: .; clone_size: .
cdr3_aa: CASSFGYSSYEQYF; v_call: TRBV5-6; d_call: .; clone_size: .